This TCR beta chain was documented in a study of T cells after posttransplantation cyclophosphamide. Whole-study results and caveats: Donor CD8+ memory clones often dominated recipient blood repertoires at later times.

A word on this clone: Its antigen remains unidentified.

Treatment was busulfan-fludarabine conditioning, a marrow graft, and cyclophosphamide on days +3 and +4. V was cut by 6 bases and J by 4 bases, with 18 bases left in between. CDR3 length: 16 amino acids. The germline gives CDR1 SNHLY, CDR2 FYNNEI. Using immunoSEQ multiplex PCR, the repertoire was profiled, and TCRdb retains in-frame clones only, with some absent. The sample contains about 5,000 clones, 82% of which appear only once. V is TRBV2 and J is TRBJ1-4, with D unclear. This TCR derives from a male patient in his fifties who received an allogeneic stem cell transplant from a related donor and was CMV-positive. Some of these T cells may belong to the graft donor. The material was CD4+ T cells sorted from blood, obtained roughly 340 days after allogeneic stem cell transplant with posttransplant cyclophosphamide. The CDR3, as DNA: TGTGCCAGCAGGGCCGCCGCGGGGAGGATTAATGAAAAACTGTTTTTT. This encodes CASRAAAGRINEKLFF.